This T cell receptor (beta chain) was captured by sequencing in a study of T cells in localized non-small cell lung cancer. As concerns this clone: The antigen remains undetermined.

Method: immunoSEQ multiplex PCR; TCRdb's copy keeps in-frame clones and lacks some. The table shows roughly 30,000 clones, with more than 85% occurring only once. Germline V gene lookup returns CDR1 SGHVS and CDR2 FQNEAQ. CDR3 length: 16 amino acids. Trimming took off 4 bases at V and 0 bases at J, with 12 bases between the two ends. Study-level points and caveats: There was an association of higher blood T cell density with longer overall survival. Turning up in adjacent lung were a median roughly 62 of the top 100 tumor clones.

This sequence was found in a female donor at least 60 years old with stage I lung adenocarcinoma. The chain joins TRBV7-8 to TRBJ1-4; D gene uncertain. This material consisted of peripheral blood, taken before any cancer treatment. CDR3 loop: CASSSLPRATNEKLFF. In nucleotides, the CDR3 is TGTGCCAGCAGCTCCCTTCCCAGAGCAACTAATGAAAAACTGTTTTTT. Based on the CDR3 plus reference TRBV7-8 and TRBJ1-4, the full variable domain is GAGVSQSPRYKVAKRGQDVALRCDPISGHVSLFWYQQALGQGPEFLTYFQNEAQLDKSGLPSDRFFAERPEGSVSTLKIQRTQQEDSAVYLCASSSLPRATNEKLFFGSGTQLSVL.